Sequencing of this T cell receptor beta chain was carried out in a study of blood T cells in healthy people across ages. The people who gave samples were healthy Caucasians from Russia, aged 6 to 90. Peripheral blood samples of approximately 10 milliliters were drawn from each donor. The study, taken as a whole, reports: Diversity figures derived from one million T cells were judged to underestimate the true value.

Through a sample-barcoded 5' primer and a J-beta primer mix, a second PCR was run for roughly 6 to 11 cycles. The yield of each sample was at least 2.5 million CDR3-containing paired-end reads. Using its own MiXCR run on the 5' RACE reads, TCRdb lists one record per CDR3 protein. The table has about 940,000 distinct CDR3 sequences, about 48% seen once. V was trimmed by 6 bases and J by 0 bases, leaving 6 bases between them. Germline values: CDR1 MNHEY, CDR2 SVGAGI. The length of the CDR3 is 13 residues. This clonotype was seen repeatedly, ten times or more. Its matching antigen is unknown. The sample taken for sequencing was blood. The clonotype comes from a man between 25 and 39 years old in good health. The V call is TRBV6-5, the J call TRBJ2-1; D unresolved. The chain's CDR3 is CASRGFSYNEQFF. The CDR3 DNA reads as TGTGCCAGCAGGGGATTCTCCTACAATGAGCAGTTCTTC.